The rows below give T cell receptor beta chains drawn from one sample of a study of T cell responses to AZD1222 COVID-19 vaccine. TCRdb's copy holds only in-frame clones and misses some; the assay was immunoSEQ multiplex PCR. The profile shows 200,000 to 250,000 clones, about 95% of them singletons. This specimen consisted of peripheral blood, obtained 28 days after the second dose of the MenACWY control vaccine. These receptors came from an adult who received the MenACWY meningococcal vaccine as a control. The conserved cysteine and the conserved F or W are not part of the CDR3 here.

length | V | CDR3
9 | TRBV28 | ASAGNYGYT
11 | TRBV6-5 | ASSSAGPYGYT
15 | TRBV5-4 | ASSFRVNPESYNEQF
13 | TRBV9 | ASSLPGTGGTEQF
12 | TRBV2 | ASSEVRVLGEQY
11 | TRBV5-4 | ASSFAQGHGYT
13 | TRBV19 | ASSPDSASGEKLF
13 | TRBV6-5 | ASSYSGVSGNTIY
12 | TRBV11-2 | ASSLFGVPEKLF
14 | TRBV7-9 | ASSLVAGGRYNEQF
11 | TRBV5-1 | ASSWEDSYEQY
13 | TRBV4-3 | ASSQQGGPGYGYT
14 | TRBV18 | ASSPQDVVSGNTIY
13 | TRBV7-9 | ASSSRDSYTNEQF
10 | TRBV2 | ASRTGGTEAF